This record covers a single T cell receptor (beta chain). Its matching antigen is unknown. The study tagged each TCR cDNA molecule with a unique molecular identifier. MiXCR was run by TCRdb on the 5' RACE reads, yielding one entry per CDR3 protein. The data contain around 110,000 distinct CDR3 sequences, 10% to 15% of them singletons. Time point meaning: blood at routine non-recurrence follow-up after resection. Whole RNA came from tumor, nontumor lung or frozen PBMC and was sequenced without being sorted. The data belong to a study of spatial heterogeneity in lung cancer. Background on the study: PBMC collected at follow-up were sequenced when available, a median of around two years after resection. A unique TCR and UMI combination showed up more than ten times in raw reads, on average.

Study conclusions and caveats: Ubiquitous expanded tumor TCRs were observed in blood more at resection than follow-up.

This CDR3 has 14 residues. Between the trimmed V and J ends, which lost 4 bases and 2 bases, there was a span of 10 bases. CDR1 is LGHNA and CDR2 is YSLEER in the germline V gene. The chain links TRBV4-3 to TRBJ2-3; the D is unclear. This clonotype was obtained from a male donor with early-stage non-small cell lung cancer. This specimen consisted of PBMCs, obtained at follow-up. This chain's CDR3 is CASSLTLVTDTQYF. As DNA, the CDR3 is TGCGCCAGCAGCCTAACGTTGGTCACAGATACGCAGTATTTT.